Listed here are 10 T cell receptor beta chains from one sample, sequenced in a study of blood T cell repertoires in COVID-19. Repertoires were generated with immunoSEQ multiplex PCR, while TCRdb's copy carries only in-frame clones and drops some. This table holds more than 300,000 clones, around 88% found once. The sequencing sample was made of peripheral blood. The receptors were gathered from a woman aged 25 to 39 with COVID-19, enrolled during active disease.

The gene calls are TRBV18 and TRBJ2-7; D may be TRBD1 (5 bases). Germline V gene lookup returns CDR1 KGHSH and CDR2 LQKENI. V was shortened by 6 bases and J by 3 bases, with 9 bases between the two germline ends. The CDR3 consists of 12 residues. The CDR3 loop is CASSLQGYEQYF. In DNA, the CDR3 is TGTGCCAGCTCGCTCCAGGGCTACGAGCAGTACTTC.

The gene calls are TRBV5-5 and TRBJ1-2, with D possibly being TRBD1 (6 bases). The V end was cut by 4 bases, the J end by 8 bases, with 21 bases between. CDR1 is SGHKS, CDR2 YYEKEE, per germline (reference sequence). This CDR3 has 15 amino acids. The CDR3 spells CASSPLGGAREGYTF. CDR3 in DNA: TGTGCCAGCAGCCCTCTTGGGGGGGCGAGGGAAGGCTACACCTTC. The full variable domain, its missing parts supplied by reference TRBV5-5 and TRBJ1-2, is DAGVTQSPTHLIKTRGQQVTLRCSPISGHKSVSWYQQVLGQGPQFIFQYYEKEERGRGNFPDRFSARQFPNYSSELNVNALLLGDSALYLCASSPLGGAREGYTFGSGTRLTVV.

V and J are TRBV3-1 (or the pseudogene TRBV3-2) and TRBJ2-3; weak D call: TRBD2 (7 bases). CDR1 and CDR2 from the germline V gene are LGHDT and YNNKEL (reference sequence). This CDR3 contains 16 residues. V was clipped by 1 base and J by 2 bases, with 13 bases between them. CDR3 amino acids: CASSQGGGGNTDTQYF. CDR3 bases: TGTGCCAGCAGCCAAGGAGGGGGGGGTAACACAGATACGCAGTATTTT.

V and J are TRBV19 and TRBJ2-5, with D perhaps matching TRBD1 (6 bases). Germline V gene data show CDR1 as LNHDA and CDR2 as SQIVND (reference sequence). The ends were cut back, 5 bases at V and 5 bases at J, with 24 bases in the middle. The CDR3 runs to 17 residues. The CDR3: CASSGSVRRGWQETQYF. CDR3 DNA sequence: TGTGCCAGTAGTGGCAGCGTGCGAAGGGGGTGGCAGGAGACCCAGTACTTC.

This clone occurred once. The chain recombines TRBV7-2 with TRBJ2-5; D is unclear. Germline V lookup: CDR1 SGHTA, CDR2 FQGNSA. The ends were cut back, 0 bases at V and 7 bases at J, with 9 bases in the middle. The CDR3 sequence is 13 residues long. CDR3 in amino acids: CASSLAASGTQYF. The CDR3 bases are TGTGCCAGCAGCTTAGCCGCCTCGGGGACCCAGTACTTC.

The CDR3 loop is CATSDPGQLYGYTF. The CDR3 DNA reads as TGTGCCACCAGTGACCCGGGACAGCTCTATGGCTACACCTTC. The V gene is TRBV24-1, the J gene TRBJ1-2; 7 bases are shared with TRBD1. CDR3 size: 14 residues. Germline V gene sequence: CDR1 KGHDR, CDR2 SFDVKD. Trimming at V came to 4 bases and at J to 4 bases, leaving 5 bases not matched to a gene.

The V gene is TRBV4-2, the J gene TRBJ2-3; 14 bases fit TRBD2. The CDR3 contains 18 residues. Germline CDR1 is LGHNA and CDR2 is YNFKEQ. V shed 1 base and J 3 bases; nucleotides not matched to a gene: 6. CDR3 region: CASSQGLAGGPGTDTQYF. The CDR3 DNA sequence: TGTGCCAGCAGCCAAGGACTAGCGGGGGGGCCGGGGACAGATACGCAGTATTTT.

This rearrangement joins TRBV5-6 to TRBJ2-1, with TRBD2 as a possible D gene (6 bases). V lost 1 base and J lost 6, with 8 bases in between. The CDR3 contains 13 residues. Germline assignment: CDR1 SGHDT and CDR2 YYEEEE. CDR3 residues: CASSLMGGNEQFF. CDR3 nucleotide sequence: TGTGCCAGCAGCTTGATGGGGGGCAATGAGCAGTTCTTC.

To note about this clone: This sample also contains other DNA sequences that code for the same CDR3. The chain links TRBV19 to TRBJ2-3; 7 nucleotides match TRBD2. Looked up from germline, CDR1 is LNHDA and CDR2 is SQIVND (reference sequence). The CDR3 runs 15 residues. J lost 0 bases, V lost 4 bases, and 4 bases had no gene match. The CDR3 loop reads CASSTLAASTDTQYF. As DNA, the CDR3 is TGTGCCAGTAGTACGCTAGCGGCTAGCACAGATACGCAGTATTTT.

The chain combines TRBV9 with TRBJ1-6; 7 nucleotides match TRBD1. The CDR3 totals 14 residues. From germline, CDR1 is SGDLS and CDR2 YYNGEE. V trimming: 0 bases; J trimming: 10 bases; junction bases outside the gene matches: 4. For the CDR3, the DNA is TGTGCCAGCAGCGTAGGCGGCAGGGGGTCACCCCTCCACTTT. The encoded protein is CASSVGGRGSPLHF.